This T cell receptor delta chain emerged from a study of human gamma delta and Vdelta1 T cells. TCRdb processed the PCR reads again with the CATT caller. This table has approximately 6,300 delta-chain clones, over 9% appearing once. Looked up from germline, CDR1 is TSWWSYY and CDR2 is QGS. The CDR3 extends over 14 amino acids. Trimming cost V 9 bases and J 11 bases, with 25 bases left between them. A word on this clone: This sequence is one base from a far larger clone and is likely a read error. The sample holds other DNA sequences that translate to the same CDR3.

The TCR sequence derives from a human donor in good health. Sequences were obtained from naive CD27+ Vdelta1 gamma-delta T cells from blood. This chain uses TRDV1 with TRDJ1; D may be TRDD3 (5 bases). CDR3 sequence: CALGSRGPRSILIF. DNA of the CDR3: TGTGCTCTCGGGTCCCGGGGACCCCGCTCTATCCTCATCTTT.